Sequencing of this T cell receptor (beta chain) was carried out in a study of PD-1 blockade in classical Hodgkin lymphoma. Looking at the study overall: Patients were infused with nivolumab 3 mg/kg every 2 weeks. The study, taken as a whole, reports: Baseline diversity was lower in partial responders and progressors than complete responders. CD4+ TCR diversity rose significantly by C4D1, and CD8+ TCR diversity did not.

Exposure to brentuximab vedotin varied, and each patient had relapsed following autologous stem cell transplantation. The study recorded best responses of complete response, partial response or progressive disease. Measured with immunoSEQ multiplex PCR; TCRdb has only the in-frame clones, and not every one. The sample shows 150,000 or so clones, about four fifths of them seen only once. This clone was picked up one time. Its specificity is unknown. The CDR3 length is 14 residues. CDR1 is ENHRY and CDR2 is SYGVKD in the germline V gene. With V trimmed by 4 bases and J by 5 bases, 5 bases remained unmatched.

The source is a human donor with classical Hodgkin lymphoma. This sample comprised peripheral blood mononuclear cells (PBMCs), obtained before the second cycle of nivolumab. The chain employs TRBV10-3 and TRBJ1-1, with 9 bases identical to TRBD1. The CDR3 sequence: CAISATGGRTEAFF. CDR3 DNA sequence: TGTGCCATCAGTGCTACAGGGGGCAGGACTGAAGCTTTCTTT.